This T cell receptor (beta chain) came from a study of beta chain features in type 1 diabetes. This clone was counted only a few times. The antigen remains undetermined. TCRB transcripts that were expressed got sequenced, as all of the isolated RNA had been reverse transcribed. The method was immunoSEQ multiplex PCR; TCRdb's version includes in-frame clones alone and lacks a portion of them. The sample has 300,000 to 450,000 clones; roughly a fifth are singletons. Around 110 mL of blood, on average, came from one heparinised draw per donor. Deletions cut 7 bases from V and 2 bases from J, with 20 bases between. CDR3 length: 15 residues. CDR1 SQVTM and CDR2 ANQGSEA come from the germline V gene. The study, taken as a whole, reports: It was among patients, rather than healthy donors, that naive, central memory and Treg TCRB repertoires appeared more similar. Small HLA sub-analyses could not settle whether HLA shapes TCRB rearrangement.

The sequenced sample was naive CD4+ T cells from blood. The chain combines TRBV29-1 with TRBJ1-1; D possibly corresponds to TRBD1 (5 bases). The TCR sequence derives from a woman under 30 in good health. DNA for the CDR3: TGCAGCGCTGTACTATTCGGACAAAGAAACACTGAAGCTTTCTTT. It yields the protein CSAVLFGQRNTEAFF.